This T cell receptor beta chain was retrieved from a study of blood T cell repertoires in COVID-19. Study-wide context: Acute-phase and convalescent COVID-19 samples originated in the United States, Italy and Spain. The analysed material was cDNA or gDNA that came from T cells, B-cell-depleted T cells, or PBMCs.

The CDR3 consists of 17 residues. CDR1 is SGHDN and CDR2 is FVKESK in the germline V gene. The junction had 4 bases not matched to a gene; V was cut back by 1 base and J by 1 base. The method was immunoSEQ multiplex PCR; TCRdb's version includes in-frame clones alone and lacks a portion of them. Here the sample spans about 93,000 clones, 90% being singletons. The receptor's source is a human donor with active COVID-19. The donor label of this sample is uncertain. V usage is TRBV14 and J usage is TRBJ2-2; 9 bases match TRBD1. The sequencing input was peripheral blood. The CDR3 bases are TGTGCCAGCAGCCAAGGACCGGGACAGGGGAACACCGGGGAGCTGTTTTTT. Protein: CASSQGPGQGNTGELFF.